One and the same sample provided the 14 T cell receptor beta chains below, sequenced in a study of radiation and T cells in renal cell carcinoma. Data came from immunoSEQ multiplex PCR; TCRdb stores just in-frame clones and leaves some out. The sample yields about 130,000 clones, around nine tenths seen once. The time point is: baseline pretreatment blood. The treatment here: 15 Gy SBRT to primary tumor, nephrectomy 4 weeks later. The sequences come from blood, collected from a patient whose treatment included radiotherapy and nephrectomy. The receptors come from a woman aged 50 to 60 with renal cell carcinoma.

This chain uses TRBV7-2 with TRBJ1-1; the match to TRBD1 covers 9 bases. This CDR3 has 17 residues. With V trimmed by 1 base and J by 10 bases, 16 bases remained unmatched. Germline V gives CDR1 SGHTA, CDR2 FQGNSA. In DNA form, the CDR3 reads TGTGCCAGCAGCTTAGAGAAGGTGGGGACAGGGTCACAACGAGCTTTCTTT. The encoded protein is CASSLEKVGTGSQRAFF.

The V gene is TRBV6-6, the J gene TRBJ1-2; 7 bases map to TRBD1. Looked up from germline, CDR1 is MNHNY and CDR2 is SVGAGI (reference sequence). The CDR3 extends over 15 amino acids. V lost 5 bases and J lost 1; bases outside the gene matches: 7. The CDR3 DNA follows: TGTGCCAGCAGTCGGGACAGCTGGGTTAACTATGGCTACACCTTC. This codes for CASSRDSWVNYGYTF.

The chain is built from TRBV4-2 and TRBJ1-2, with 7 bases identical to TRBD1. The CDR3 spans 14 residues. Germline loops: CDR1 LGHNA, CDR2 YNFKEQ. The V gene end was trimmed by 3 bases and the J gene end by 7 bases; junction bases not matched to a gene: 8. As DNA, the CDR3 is TGTGCCAGCAGCCAGCGCACAGGGGCGAGTGGCTACACCTTC. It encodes CASSQRTGASGYTF.

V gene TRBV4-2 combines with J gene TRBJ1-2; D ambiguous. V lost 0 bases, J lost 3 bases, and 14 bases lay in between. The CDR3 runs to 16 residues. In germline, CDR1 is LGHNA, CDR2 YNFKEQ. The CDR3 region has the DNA TGTGCCAGCAGCCAAGATGGGCACAGTAGTGACTATGGCTACACCTTC. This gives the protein CASSQDGHSSDYGYTF.

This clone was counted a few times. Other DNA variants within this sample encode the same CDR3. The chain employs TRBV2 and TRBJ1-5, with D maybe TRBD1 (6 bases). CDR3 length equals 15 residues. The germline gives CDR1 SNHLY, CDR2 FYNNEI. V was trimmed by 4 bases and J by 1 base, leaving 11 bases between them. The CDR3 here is CASSVNRVSNQPQHF. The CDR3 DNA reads TGTGCCAGCAGTGTGAACAGGGTAAGCAATCAGCCCCAGCATTTT.

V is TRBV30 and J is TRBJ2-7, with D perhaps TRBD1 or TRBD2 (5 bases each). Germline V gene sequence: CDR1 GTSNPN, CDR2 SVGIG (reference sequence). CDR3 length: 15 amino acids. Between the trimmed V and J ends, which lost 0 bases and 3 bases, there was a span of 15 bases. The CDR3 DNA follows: TGTGCCTGGAGTGTAAAGGGGACGGACAACTACGAGCAGTACTTC. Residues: CAWSVKGTDNYEQYF.

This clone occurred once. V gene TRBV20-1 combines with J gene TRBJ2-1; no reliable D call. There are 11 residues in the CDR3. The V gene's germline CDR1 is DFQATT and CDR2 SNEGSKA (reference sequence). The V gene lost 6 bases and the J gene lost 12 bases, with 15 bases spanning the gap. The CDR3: CSAPSRTLQFF. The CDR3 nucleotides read TGCAGTGCCCCGAGCCGGACCTTGCAGTTCTTC.

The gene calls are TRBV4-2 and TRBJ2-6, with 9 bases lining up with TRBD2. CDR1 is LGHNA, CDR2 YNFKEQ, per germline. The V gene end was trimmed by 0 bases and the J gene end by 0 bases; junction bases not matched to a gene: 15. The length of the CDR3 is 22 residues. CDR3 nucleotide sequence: TGTGCCAGCAGCCAAGATGTGGGGTGGGTAGCGGGGGCGCCCTCTGGGGCCAACGTCCTGACTTTC. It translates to CASSQDVGWVAGAPSGANVLTF.

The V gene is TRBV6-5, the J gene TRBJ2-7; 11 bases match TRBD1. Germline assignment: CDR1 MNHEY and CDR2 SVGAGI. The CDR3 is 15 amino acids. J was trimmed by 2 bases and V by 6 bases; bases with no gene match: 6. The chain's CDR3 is CASRADRGPAYEQYF. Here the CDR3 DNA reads TGTGCCAGCAGAGCGGACAGGGGGCCTGCCTACGAGCAGTACTTC.

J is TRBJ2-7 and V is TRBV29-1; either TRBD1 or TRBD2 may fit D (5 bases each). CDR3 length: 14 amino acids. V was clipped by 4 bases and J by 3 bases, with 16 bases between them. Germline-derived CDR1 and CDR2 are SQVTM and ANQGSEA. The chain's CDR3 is CSVGPGDQGYEQYF. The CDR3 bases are TGCAGCGTTGGCCCCGGGGATCAGGGCTACGAGCAGTACTTC.

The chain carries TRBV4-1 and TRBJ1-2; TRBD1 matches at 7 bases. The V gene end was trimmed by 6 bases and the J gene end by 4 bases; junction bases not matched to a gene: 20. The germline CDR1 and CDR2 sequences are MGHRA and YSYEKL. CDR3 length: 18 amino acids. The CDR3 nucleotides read TGCGCCAGCAGGGGATATGAAAGTAGGGCAGGGGGAGTCTATGGCTACACCTTC. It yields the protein CASRGYESRAGGVYGYTF.

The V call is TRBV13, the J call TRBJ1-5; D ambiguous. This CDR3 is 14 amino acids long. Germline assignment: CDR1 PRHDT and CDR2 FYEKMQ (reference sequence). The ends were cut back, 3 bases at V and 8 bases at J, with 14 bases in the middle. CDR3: CASSLGSPGKPQHF. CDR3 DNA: TGTGCCAGCAGCTTGGGAAGCCCTGGGAAGCCCCAGCATTTT.

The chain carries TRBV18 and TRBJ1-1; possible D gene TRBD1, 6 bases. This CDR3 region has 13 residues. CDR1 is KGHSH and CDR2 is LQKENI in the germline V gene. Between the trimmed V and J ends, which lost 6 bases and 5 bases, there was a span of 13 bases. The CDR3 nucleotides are TGTGCCAGCTCTGTACAGGGATCAACTGAAGCTTTCTTT. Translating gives CASSVQGSTEAFF. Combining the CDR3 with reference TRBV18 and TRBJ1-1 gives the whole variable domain NAGVMQNPRHLVRRRGQEARLRCSPMKGHSHVYWYRQLPEEGLKFMVYLQKENIIDESGMPKERFSAEFPKEGPSILRIQQVVRGDSAAYFCASSVQGSTEAFFGQGTRLTVV.

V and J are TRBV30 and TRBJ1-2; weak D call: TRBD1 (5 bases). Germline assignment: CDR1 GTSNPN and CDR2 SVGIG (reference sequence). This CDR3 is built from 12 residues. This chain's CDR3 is CALGTSNYGYTF. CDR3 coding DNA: TGTGCTTTGGGGACGTCTAACTATGGCTACACCTTC.